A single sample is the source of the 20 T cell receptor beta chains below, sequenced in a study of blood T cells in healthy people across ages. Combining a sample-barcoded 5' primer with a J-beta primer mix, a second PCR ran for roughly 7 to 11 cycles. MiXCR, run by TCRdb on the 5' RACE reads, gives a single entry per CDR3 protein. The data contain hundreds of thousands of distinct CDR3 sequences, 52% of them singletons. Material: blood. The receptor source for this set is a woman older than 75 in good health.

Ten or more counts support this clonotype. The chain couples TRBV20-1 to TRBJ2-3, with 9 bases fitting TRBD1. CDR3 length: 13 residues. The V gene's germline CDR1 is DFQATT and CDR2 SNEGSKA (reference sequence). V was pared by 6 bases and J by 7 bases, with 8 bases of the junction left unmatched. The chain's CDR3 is CSAPGQGLYTQYF. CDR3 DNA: TGCAGTGCCCCGGGACAGGGTCTATATACGCAGTATTTT.

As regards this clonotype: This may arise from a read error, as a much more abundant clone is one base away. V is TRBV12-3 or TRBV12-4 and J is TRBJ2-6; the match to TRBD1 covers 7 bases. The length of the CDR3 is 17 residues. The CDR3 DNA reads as TGTGCCAGCAGTTTATCGACAGGGTTCTCTGGGGCCGACGTCCTGACTTTC. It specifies CASSLSTGFSGADVLTF.

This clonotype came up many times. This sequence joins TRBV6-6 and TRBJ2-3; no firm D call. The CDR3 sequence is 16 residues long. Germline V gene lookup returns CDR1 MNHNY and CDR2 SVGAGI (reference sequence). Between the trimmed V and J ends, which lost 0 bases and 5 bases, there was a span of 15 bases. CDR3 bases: TGTGCCAGCAGTTACTCGGGCTACGCTTTCGGAGATACGCAGTATTTT. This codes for CASSYSGYAFGDTQYF.

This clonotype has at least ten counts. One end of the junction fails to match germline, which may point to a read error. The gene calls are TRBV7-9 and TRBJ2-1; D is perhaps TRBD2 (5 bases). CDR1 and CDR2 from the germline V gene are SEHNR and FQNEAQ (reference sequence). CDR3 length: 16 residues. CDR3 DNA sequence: TGTGCCAGCAGCTTTATGAGCGGCTTGAAAGCGAATGCGCAGTTCTTC. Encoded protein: CASSFMSGLKANAQFF.

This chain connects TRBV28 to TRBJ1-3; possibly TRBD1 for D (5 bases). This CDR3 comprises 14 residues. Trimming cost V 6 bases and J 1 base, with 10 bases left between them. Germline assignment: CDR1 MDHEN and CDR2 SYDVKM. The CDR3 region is CASRSGGSGNTIYF. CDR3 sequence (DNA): TGTGCCAGCAGGTCGGGGGGATCTGGAAACACCATATATTTT.

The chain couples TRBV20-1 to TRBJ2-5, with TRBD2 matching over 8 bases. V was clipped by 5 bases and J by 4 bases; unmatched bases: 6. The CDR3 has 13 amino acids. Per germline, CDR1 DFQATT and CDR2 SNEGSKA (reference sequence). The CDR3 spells CSAPSLAGETQYF. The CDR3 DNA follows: TGCAGTGCTCCATCTCTAGCGGGAGAGACCCAGTACTTC.

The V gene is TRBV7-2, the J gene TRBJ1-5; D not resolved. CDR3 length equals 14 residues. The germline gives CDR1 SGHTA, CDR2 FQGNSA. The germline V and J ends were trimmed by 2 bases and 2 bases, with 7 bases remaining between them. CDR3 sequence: CASSLRAGNQPQHF. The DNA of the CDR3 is TGTGCCAGCAGCTTAAGGGCCGGCAATCAGCCCCAGCATTTT.

The CDR3 protein is CSARQGAFNQPQHF. CDR3 DNA: TGCAGTGCTAGACAGGGGGCCTTCAATCAGCCCCAGCATTTT. The chain combines TRBV20-1 with TRBJ1-5; 8 bases map to TRBD1. The CDR3 totals 14 residues. Germline-derived CDR1 and CDR2 are DFQATT and SNEGSKA (reference sequence). V lost 2 bases, J lost 3 bases, and 3 bases stayed unmatched.

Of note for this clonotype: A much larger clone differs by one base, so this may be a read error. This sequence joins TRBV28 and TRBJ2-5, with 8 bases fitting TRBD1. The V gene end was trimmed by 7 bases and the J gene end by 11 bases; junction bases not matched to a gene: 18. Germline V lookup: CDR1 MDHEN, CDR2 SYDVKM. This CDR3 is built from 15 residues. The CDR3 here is CASTESRTGIPEQYF. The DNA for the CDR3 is TGTGCCAGCACCGAGAGCCGGACAGGGATACCTGAGCAGTACTTC.

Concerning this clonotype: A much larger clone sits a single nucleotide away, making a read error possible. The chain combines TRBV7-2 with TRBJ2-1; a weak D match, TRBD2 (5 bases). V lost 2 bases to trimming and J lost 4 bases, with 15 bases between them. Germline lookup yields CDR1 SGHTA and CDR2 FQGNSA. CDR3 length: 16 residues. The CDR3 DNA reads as TGTGCCAGCAGCTTAACCGGACGAGCGGCATACAATGAGCAGTTCTTC. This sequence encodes CASSLTGRAAYNEQFF. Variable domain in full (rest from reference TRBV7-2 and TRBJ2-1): GAGVSQSPSNKVTEKGKDVELRCDPISGHTALYWYRQSLGQGLEFLIYFQGNSAPDKSGLPSDRFSAERTGGSVSTLTIQRTQQEDSAVYLCASSLTGRAAYNEQFFGPGTRLTVL.

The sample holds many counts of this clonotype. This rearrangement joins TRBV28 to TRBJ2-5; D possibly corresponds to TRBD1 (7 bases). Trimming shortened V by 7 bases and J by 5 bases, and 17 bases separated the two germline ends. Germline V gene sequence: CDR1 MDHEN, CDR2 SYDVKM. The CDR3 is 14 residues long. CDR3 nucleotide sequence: TGTGCCAGCAACCCTCAGGGGGGAACGGAGACCCAGTACTTC. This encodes CASNPQGGTETQYF.

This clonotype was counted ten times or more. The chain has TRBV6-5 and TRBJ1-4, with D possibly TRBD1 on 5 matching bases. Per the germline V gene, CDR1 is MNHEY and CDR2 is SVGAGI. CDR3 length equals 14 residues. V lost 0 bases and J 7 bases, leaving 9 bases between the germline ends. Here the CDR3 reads CASSYSGHSEKLFF. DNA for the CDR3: TGTGCCAGCAGTTACTCGGGGCACAGTGAAAAACTGTTTTTT.

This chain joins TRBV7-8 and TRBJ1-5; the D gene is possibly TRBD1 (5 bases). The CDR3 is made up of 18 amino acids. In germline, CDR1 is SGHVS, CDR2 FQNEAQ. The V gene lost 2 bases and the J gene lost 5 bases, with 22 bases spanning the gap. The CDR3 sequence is CASSLFPLGAESDQPQHF. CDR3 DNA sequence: TGTGCCAGCAGCTTATTCCCGCTCGGGGCCGAATCGGATCAGCCCCAGCATTTT.

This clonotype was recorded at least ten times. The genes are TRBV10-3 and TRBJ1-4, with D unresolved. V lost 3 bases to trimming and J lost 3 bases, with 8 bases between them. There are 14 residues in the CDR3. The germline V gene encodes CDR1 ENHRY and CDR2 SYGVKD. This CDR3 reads CAISDRGPNEKLFF. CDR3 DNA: TGTGCCATCAGTGACAGAGGTCCTAATGAAAAACTGTTTTTT.

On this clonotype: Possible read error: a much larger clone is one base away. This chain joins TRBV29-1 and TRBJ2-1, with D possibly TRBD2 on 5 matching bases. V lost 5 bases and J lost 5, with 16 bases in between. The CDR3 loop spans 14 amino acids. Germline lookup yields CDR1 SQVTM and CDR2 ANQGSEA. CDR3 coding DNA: TGCAGCGTTAAATCCCAGGCGGGTAACAATGAGCAGTTCTTC. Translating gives CSVKSQAGNNEQFF.

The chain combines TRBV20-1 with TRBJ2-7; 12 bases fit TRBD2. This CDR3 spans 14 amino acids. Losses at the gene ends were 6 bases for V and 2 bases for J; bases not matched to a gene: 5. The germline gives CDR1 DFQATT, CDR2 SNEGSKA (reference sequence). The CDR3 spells CSASLAGGPYEQYF. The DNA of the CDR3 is TGCAGTGCCTCCCTAGCGGGAGGGCCCTACGAGCAGTACTTC.

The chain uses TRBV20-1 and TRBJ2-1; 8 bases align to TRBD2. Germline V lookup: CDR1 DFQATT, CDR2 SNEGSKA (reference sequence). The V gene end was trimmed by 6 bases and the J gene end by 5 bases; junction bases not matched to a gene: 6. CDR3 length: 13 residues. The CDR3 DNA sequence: TGCAGTGCGATCTTAGCGGGGAACAATGAGCAGTTCTTC. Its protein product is CSAILAGNNEQFF.

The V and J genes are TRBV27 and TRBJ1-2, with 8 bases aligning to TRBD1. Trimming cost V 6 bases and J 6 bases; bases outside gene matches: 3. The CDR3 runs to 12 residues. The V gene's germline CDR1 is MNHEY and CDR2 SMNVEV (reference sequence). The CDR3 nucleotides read TGTGCCAGCAGCGGACAGGGCGATGGCTACACCTTC. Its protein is CASSGQGDGYTF.

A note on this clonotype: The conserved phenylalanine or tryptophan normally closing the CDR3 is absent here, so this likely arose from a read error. The CDR3 nucleotides are TGTGCCAGCAGCCCCTCACTAACATACAACAATGAGCAGTTCGTC. This translates into CASSPSLTYNNEQFV. The chain joins TRBV14 to TRBJ2-1; the D is unclear. The V gene lost 4 bases and the J gene lost 5 bases, with 15 bases spanning the gap. The CDR3 is made up of 15 amino acids. The germline gives CDR1 SGHDN, CDR2 FVKESK.

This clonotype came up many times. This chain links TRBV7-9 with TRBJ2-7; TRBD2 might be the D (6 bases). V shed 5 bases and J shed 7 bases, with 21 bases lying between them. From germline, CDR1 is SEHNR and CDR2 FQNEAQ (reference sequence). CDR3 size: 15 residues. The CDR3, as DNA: TGTGCCAGCAGCACCCGGGACTGGTTGCCGGGTGAGCAGTACTTC. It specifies CASSTRDWLPGEQYF.